This is a list of T cell receptor beta chains from one sample in a study of identical twins' blood T cells. TCRdb recomputed calls from the 5' RACE reads with MiXCR, one row per CDR3 protein. Among 350,000 to 400,000 distinct CDR3 sequences listed, more than 25% were seen once. The sample consisted of PBMCs. Every receptor here comes from a woman aged 18 to 50 in good health. The CDR3 runs from the conserved cysteine through the conserved F or W. A D gene is named only where the DNA matches it firmly. A row's size may be missing; if present it is once, few, many or a size class.

D | J | V | size | CDR3 | DNA
NA | TRBJ1-5 | TRBV6-5 | few | CASSYEGGQNQPQHF | TGTGCCAGCAGTTACGAGGGAGGTCAGAATCAGCCCCAGCATTTT
NA | TRBJ2-1 | TRBV29-1 | NA | CSVVVGVEQFF | TGCAGCGTTGTCGTGGGCGTTGAGCAGTTCTTC
NA | TRBJ1-1 | TRBV11-2 | many | CASSHSPDTEAFF | TGTGCCAGCAGCCACTCTCCAGACACTGAAGCTTTCTTT
NA | TRBJ1-2 | TRBV5-6 | NA | CASSLTRQGYTF | TGTGCCAGCAGCTTGACTAGGCAGGGCTACACCTTC
TRBD1 | TRBJ1-4 | TRBV20-1 | few | CSARQGAEKLFF | TGCAGTGCTAGGCAGGGGGCTGAAAAACTGTTTTTT
NA | TRBJ2-7 | TRBV20-1 | NA | CSARDRGGEQYF | TGCAGTGCTAGAGATCGGGGCGGCGAGCAGTACTTC
TRBD2 | TRBJ2-6 | TRBV2 | NA | CASRPGLATSGANVLTF | TGTGCCAGCAGACCGGGACTAGCGACCTCTGGGGCCAACGTCCTGACTTTC
NA | TRBJ1-3 | TRBV28 | few | CASSLGGTLSGNTIYF | TGTGCCAGCAGTTTAGGAGGGACCCTCTCTGGAAACACCATATATTTT
NA | TRBJ2-1 | TRBV6-1 | few | CASKVPGNEQFF | TGTGCCAGCAAGGTCCCAGGCAATGAGCAGTTCTTC
NA | TRBJ2-7 | TRBV6-6 | NA | CASRQDMLEQYF | TGTGCCAGCAGACAGGACATGCTCGAGCAGTACTTC
NA | TRBJ2-2 | TRBV12-3/TRBV12-4 | few | CASRSWGRSTGELFF | TGTGCCAGCAGGTCGTGGGGGCGATCCACCGGGGAGCTGTTTTTT
NA | TRBJ2-2 | TRBV6-5 | few | CASSYERVTGELFF | TGTGCCAGCAGTTACGAAAGAGTGACCGGGGAGCTGTTTTTT
NA | TRBJ1-2 | TRBV6-2/TRBV6-3 | few | CASTQGEYGYTF | TGTGCCAGCACCCAGGGAGAGTATGGCTACACCTTC
TRBD2 | TRBJ2-3 | TRBV7-2 | NA | CASSEISGGASTDTQYF | TGTGCCAGCAGCGAGATTAGCGGGGGGGCCTCGACAGATACGCAGTATTTT
TRBD2 | TRBJ2-7 | TRBV6-6 | NA | CASIGPGTSSYEQYF | TGTGCCAGCATAGGACCCGGGACTAGCTCCTACGAGCAGTACTTC
NA | TRBJ1-2 | TRBV20-1 | NA | CSLLGSNYGYTF | TGCAGTCTGCTCGGGAGTAACTATGGCTACACCTTC
NA | TRBJ2-1 | TRBV7-9 | many | CASSATNYNEQFF | TGTGCCAGCAGCGCTACAAACTACAATGAGCAGTTCTTC
TRBD1 | TRBJ1-1 | TRBV25-1 | few | CACRPDRVGNTEAFF | TGTGCCTGCAGACCCGACAGGGTTGGGAACACTGAAGCTTTCTTT
NA | TRBJ2-2 | TRBV6-2/TRBV6-3 | NA | CASIRNTGELFF | TGTGCCAGCATTCGGAACACCGGGGAGCTGTTTTTT
NA | TRBJ1-1 | TRBV28 | NA | CASSFGRVNTEAFF | TGTGCCAGCAGTTTTGGGCGGGTGAACACTGAAGCTTTCTTT
NA | TRBJ2-6 | TRBV6-2/TRBV6-3 | NA | CASRQYSGANVLTF | TGTGCCAGCCGTCAATACTCTGGGGCCAACGTCCTGACTTTC
NA | TRBJ2-2 | TRBV7-2 | once | CASSLAASPYTGELFF | TGTGCCAGCAGCTTAGCGGCTAGCCCGTACACCGGGGAGCTGTTTTTT
NA | TRBJ2-1 | TRBV7-2 | once | CASSSKLGLEQFF | TGTGCCAGCAGCTCCAAACTAGGCCTAGAGCAGTTCTTC
TRBD1 | TRBJ1-4 | TRBV18 | once | CASSSDREEKLFF | TGTGCCAGCTCGAGCGACAGGGAAGAAAAACTGTTTTTT
NA | TRBJ2-2 | TRBV4-1 | once | CASSQITGELFF | TGCGCCAGCAGCCAAATTACCGGGGAGCTGTTTTTT
TRBD1 | TRBJ1-2 | TRBV20-1 | NA | CSAVRGGQGHGYTF | TGCAGTGCCGTTAGAGGGGGACAGGGGCATGGCTACACCTTC
TRBD1 | TRBJ1-1 | TRBV20-1 | few | CSARDNRGSTEAFF | TGCAGTGCTAGAGACAACAGGGGGAGCACTGAAGCTTTCTTT
NA | TRBJ1-3 | TRBV19 | many | CASADYTGGNTIYF | TGTGCCAGTGCAGATTACACAGGGGGAAACACCATATATTTT
NA | TRBJ1-2 | TRBV19 | NA | CASKRRARVDALDYGYTF | TGTGCCAGTAAGAGGAGGGCGAGGGTCGATGCCTTGGACTATGGCTACACCTTC
NA | TRBJ2-7 | TRBV5-1 | NA | CASRSEGTPTKQYF | TGCGCCAGCAGGTCAGAGGGTACTCCTACGAAGCAGTACTTC
NA | TRBJ1-6 | TRBV5-1 | NA | CASSFTGTDNSPLHF | TGCGCCAGCAGCTTCACCGGGACGGATAATTCACCCCTCCACTTT
NA | TRBJ1-2 | TRBV7-2 | many | CASSFAGFANYGYTF | TGTGCCAGCAGCTTCGCAGGGTTTGCTAACTATGGCTACACCTTC
NA | TRBJ1-2 | TRBV3-1 | few | CASRSGEGANYGYTF | TGTGCCAGCAGGTCCGGCGAGGGAGCTAACTATGGCTACACCTTC
NA | TRBJ1-1 | TRBV20-1 | NA | CSTRDFGLEAFF | TGCAGTACTAGAGATTTCGGCCTAGAAGCTTTCTTT
NA | TRBJ1-5 | TRBV12-3/TRBV12-4 | NA | CASSALTGPNQPQHF | TGTGCCAGCAGTGCCCTTACGGGTCCCAATCAGCCCCAGCATTTT
NA | TRBJ2-2 | TRBV12-3/TRBV12-4 | NA | CALRSGTGELFF | TGTGCCCTACGTTCCGGTACCGGGGAGCTGTTTTTT
TRBD2 | TRBJ2-3 | TRBV6-6 | NA | CASRSGVVTDTQYF | TGTGCCAGCAGAAGCGGGGTGGTAACAGATACGCAGTATTTT
NA | TRBJ2-2 | TRBV7-9 | few | CASSLGPGYTGELFF | TGTGCCAGCAGCTTAGGGCCAGGTTACACCGGGGAGCTGTTTTTT
NA | TRBJ2-3 | TRBV12-3/TRBV12-4 | NA | CASSPGVLSTDTQYF | TGTGCCAGCAGTCCGGGGGTTTTAAGCACAGATACGCAGTATTTT
TRBD1 | TRBJ1-5 | TRBV7-8 | NA | CASSLNLQGANQPQHF | TGTGCCAGCAGCTTAAATCTCCAGGGGGCGAATCAGCCCCAGCATTTT
NA | TRBJ1-3 | TRBV28 | NA | CASEGGSGNTIYF | TGTGCCAGCGAGGGGGGCTCTGGAAACACCATATATTTT
NA | TRBJ2-3 | TRBV28 | NA | CASSFRGKGDTQYF | TGTGCCAGCAGTTTTAGGGGGAAGGGAGATACGCAGTATTTT
TRBD2 | TRBJ2-3 | TRBV25-1 | few | CASSEVAGVLTSTDTQYF | TGTGCCAGCAGTGAAGTAGCGGGGGTTTTAACTAGCACAGATACGCAGTATTTT
TRBD1 | TRBJ1-3 | TRBV2 | few | CASSVRQGAEGNTIYF | TGTGCCAGCAGTGTTCGACAGGGGGCGGAAGGAAACACCATATATTTT
NA | TRBJ1-3 | TRBV7-2 | NA | CASSQDPINTIYF | TGTGCCAGCAGCCAGGACCCTATAAACACCATATATTTT
NA | TRBJ1-2 | TRBV29-1 | NA | CSVDELRPGNYGYTF | TGCAGCGTTGATGAGCTTCGTCCGGGTAACTATGGCTACACCTTC
TRBD1 | TRBJ1-1 | TRBV25-1 | NA | CASSSQGAGTEAFF | TGTGCCAGCAGTTCACAGGGGGCCGGCACTGAAGCTTTCTTT
TRBD1 | TRBJ1-2 | TRBV7-8 | few | CASSLTGGINYGYTF | TGTGCCAGCAGCTTAACAGGGGGAATAAACTATGGCTACACCTTC
NA | TRBJ1-1 | TRBV29-1 | NA | CSTFARLNTEAFF | TGCAGCACCTTTGCCAGGTTGAACACTGAAGCTTTCTTT
NA | TRBJ1-5 | TRBV15 | NA | CATSRDEQPQHF | TGTGCCACCAGCAGAGATGAGCAGCCCCAGCATTTT
NA | TRBJ1-2 | TRBV27 | NA | CASSDGGGYGYTF | TGTGCCAGCAGTGACGGTGGGGGATATGGCTACACCTTC
NA | TRBJ1-4 | TRBV5-1 | few | CASSVLRGDEKLFF | TGCGCCAGCAGTGTTCTCCGGGGTGATGAAAAACTGTTTTTT
NA | TRBJ1-3 | TRBV20-1 | few | CSARVGGGNTIYF | TGCAGTGCTAGAGTAGGAGGTGGAAACACCATATATTTT
TRBD1 | TRBJ1-1 | TRBV5-1 | few | CASSWETGRLEAFF | TGCGCCAGCAGCTGGGAGACAGGGAGACTTGAAGCTTTCTTT